This T cell receptor beta chain was captured in a study of blood T cells in healthy people across ages (dated by TCRdb to about 2015). At the level of the whole study: In model experiments, roughly one uniquely barcoded TCR beta cDNA molecule per two T cells was captured by template switching. For two donors (one aged 18 to 29 and one aged 80 or older), the study analyzed two additional independent replicas of 1 million unique cDNA reads from the same blood draw. To track age-related changes in TCR beta repertoire diversity, the study relied on deep sequencing normalized with unique cDNA molecular identifiers. Donors were grouped into four age groups: young (average approximately 15 years), middle-aged (roughly 38), aged (around 66) and long-lived (roughly 80).

The sample holds a few counts of this clonotype. The antigen it recognizes is unknown. Base-call qualities are not available, and no considerably larger clone is one nucleotide away. Library preparation employed 5' RACE. TCRdb records Illumina HiSeq 2500 as the sequencer. The second PCR ran for about 6 to 12 cycles and used a J-beta primer mix along with a sample-barcoded 5' primer. A template-switch 5' adaptor carrying 12 random nucleotides introduced a unique molecular identifier onto each TCR beta cDNA molecule. Each sample yielded at least 2.5 million CDR3-containing paired-end reads. First-strand cDNA was synthesized from all RNA with the Mint cDNA synthesis kit, primed by a TRBC-specific oligonucleotide. Following uracil-DNA glycosylase treatment, all cDNA underwent a first 18-cycle PCR with the universal primers M1SS and BC2_uni_R. The study's own analysis went as follows. Each sample was normalized by randomly selecting 1 million high-quality reads, each carrying a distinct molecular identifier. Reads with shared molecular identifiers were discarded instead of being binned into consensus sequences. CDR3 identification, clonotype clustering and error correction used MiTCR with a Q25 quality threshold and the strictest error-elimination algorithm. Lower-bound total TCR beta diversity was estimated with a nonparametric unseen species model using Euler transformation. TCRdb reran the public reads through fastp at Q25 and MiXCR, keeping productive beta chains. CDR3 protein sequences are deduplicated, and each keeps its most common genes and DNA. These V and J calls rely on TCRdb rather than the paper's analysis. The sample table records under 700,000 distinct CDR3 sequences; around 24% of these occur just once. Of the sample, 8.7% falls within the top ten clones.

The research as a whole found: Total diversity estimates from one million sequenced T cells were considered lower bounds and underestimates. As age increased, observed TCR beta diversity per million T cells dropped in a roughly linear way, and a significant reduction was already evident by age around 41. Since profiling was done on bulk unsorted PBMCs, naive and antigen-experienced compartments could not be conclusively compared. Because the CMV infection status of the donors was unknown, age-related changes in expanded clonotypes may potentially have been confounded. A strong correlation was found between observed TCR beta diversity and the percentage of naive T cells measured by flow cytometry. Compared with the aged group, the long-lived group had more naive CD4+ T cells, fewer expanded clones and increased TCR diversity, a pattern suggesting age selection.

The donors were under 40 Caucasian individuals from Russia, aged about 6 to 100 years, who were systemically healthy. Each donor gave approximately 9.3 milliliters of peripheral blood, collected into EDTA-treated Vacutainer tubes. Ficoll-Paque density-gradient centrifugation was used to isolate PBMCs, with at least 7 million per sample. Total RNA was extracted from PBMCs with Trizol reagent, with at least 5 micrograms obtained per sample. For every donor, flow cytometry on a PBMC aliquot measured the percentage of naive CD45RAhigh/CD27high T cells. V lost 0 bases and J lost 2 bases; the stretch between them is 11 bases long. The CDR3 has 14 amino acids, counting the end cysteine and phenylalanine. The only DNA kept is the CDR3, 42 bases in frame from the first base. CDR1 and CDR2 (DFQATT, SNEGSKA) derive from the germline V gene (reference sequence). The same specimen was also included in a second study, on T cells of mothers and their children. From the second report: Donors were nine systemically healthy Caucasian individuals: three mothers and their six children. cDNA synthesis used all of the extracted RNA, with roughly 1.5 ug of RNA in each 15 ul reaction. In the second PCR, the M1S primer introduced both the sample barcodes and 2-4 random nucleotides. Each mother yielded over 9 million TCR beta CDR3 reads and each child some 3 million reads. Thymic selection shapes the output of TCR recombination in a similar way in related and unrelated pairs, and inherited differences have a minor effect. Normalized repertoire overlap was always slightly but never significantly higher in related than unrelated mother-child pairs. No persistent microchimeric T cell clones were detected, at a sensitivity of around 97 clones per million clonotypes. To look for features that set related mother-child pairs apart from unrelated individuals, the researchers ran deep NGS to compare the TCR beta repertoires of mothers and children. On average, the children were approximately 11 +/- 4 years old, while the mothers were about 40 +/- 4 years old. After adapter ligation with NEBNext reagents, the libraries were sequenced on Illumina HiSeq 2000 with 100+100 nt paired-end reads. Mother and child libraries were prepared a month apart and sequenced in separate runs to prevent cross-contamination. Between about 500,000 and 2,100,000 distinct TCR beta clonotypes were identified per donor. Naive TCR beta clonotypes were estimated from low-frequency clonotypes matched to each donor's FACS-determined naive share, without sorting.

Sequencing was performed on blood. This receptor was identified in a boy between 10 and 17 years old in good health. The chain is encoded by TRBV20-1 joined to TRBJ2-7, with the D segment identity uncertain. The sequenced DNA: TGCAGTGCTAGAGACGGAAAAACTACCTACGAGCAGTACTTC. It specifies CSARDGKTTYEQYF.